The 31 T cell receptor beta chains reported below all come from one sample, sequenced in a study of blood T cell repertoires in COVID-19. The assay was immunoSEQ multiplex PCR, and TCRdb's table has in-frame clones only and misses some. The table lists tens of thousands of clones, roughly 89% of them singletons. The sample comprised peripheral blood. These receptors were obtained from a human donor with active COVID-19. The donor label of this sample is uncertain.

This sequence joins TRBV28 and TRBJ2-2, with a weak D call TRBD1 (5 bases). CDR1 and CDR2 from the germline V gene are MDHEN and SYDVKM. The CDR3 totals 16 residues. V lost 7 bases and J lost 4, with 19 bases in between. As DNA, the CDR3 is TGTGCCAGCACTCGAGCAGGGCAAATAGTCACCGGGGAGCTGTTTTTT. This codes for CASTRAGQIVTGELFF.

The CDR3 loop is CASSLGEGTQYF. In DNA form, the CDR3 reads TGTGCCAGCAGCCTAGGGGAGGGGACCCAGTACTTC. The chain combines TRBV2 with TRBJ2-5; 7 bases match TRBD2. There are 12 residues in the CDR3. Germline trimming cut 6 bases from V and 7 bases from J; bases unmatched to any gene: 5. Germline assignment: CDR1 SNHLY and CDR2 FYNNEI.

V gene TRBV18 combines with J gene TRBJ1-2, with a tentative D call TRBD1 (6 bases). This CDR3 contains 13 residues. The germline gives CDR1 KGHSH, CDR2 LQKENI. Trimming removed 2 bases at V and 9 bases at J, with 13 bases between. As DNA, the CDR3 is TGTGCCAGCTCACCAGCAGGGGTAAAGAGCTACACCTTC. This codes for CASSPAGVKSYTF.

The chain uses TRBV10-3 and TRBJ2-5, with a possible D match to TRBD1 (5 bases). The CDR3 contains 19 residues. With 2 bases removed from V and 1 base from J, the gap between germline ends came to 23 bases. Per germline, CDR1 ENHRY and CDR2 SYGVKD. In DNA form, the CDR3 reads TGTGCCATCAGTGAGCCCCAACCGGCCCTCCAACAGGTCCAAGAGACCCAGTACTTC. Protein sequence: CAISEPQPALQQVQETQYF.

The CDR3 reads CASSTWGGTGELFF. The CDR3 DNA reads as TGTGCCAGCAGCACCTGGGGGGGCACCGGGGAGCTGTTTTTT. The rearrangement links TRBV5-8 to TRBJ2-2; 7 bases agree with TRBD2. Germline loops: CDR1 SGHTS, CDR2 YDEGEE. The CDR3 has 14 amino acids. Unmatched junction bases numbered 4, after V lost 4 bases and J lost 4 bases.

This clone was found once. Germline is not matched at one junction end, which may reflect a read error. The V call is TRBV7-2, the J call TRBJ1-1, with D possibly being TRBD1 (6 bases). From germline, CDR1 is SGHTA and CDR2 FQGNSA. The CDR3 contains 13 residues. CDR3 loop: CASSLAGDTEAFF. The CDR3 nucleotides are TGTGCCAGCAGCCTAGCAGGGGACACTGAAGCTTTCTTT.

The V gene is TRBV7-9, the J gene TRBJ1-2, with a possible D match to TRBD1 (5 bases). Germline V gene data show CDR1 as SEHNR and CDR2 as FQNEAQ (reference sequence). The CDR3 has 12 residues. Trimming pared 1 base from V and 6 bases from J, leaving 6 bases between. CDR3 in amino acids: CASSLETDGYTF. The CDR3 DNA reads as TGTGCCAGCAGCTTAGAGACAGATGGCTACACCTTC.

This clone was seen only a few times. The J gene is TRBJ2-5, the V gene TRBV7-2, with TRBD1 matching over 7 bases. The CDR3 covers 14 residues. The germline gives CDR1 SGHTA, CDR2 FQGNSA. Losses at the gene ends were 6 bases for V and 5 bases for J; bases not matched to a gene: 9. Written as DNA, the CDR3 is TGTGCCAGCAGGATCCCGACAGGGAAGGAGACCCAGTACTTC. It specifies CASRIPTGKETQYF. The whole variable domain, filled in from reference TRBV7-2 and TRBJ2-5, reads GAGVSQSPSNKVTEKGKDVELRCDPISGHTALYWYRQSLGQGLEFLIYFQGNSAPDKSGLPSDRFSAERTGGSVSTLTIQRTQQEDSAVYLCASRIPTGKETQYFGPGTRLLVL.

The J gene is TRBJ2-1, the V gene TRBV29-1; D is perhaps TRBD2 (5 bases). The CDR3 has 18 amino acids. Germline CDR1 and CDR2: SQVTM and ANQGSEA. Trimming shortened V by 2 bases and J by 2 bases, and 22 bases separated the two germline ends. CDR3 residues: CSVERFLGRQEAYNEQFF. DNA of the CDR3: TGCAGCGTTGAACGGTTTCTGGGCCGGCAGGAGGCCTACAATGAGCAGTTCTTC.

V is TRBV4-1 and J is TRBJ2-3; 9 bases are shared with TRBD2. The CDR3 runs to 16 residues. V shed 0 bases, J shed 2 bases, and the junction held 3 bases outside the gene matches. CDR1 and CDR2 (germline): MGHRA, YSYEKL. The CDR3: CASSQDLAGPTDTQYF. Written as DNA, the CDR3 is TGCGCCAGCAGCCAAGACCTAGCGGGACCCACAGATACGCAGTATTTT.

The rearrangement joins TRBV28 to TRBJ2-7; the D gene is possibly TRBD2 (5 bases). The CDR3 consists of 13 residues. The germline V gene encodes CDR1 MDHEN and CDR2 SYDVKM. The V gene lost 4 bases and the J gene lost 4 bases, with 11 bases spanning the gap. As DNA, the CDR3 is TGTGCCAGCAGTTCTGGACTTAAATACGAGCAGTACTTC. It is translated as CASSSGLKYEQYF.

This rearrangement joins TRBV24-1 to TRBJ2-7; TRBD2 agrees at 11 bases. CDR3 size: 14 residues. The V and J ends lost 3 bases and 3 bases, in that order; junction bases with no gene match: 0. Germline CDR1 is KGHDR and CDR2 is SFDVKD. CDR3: CATSDGTSGYEQYF. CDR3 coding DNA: TGTGCCACCAGTGATGGGACTAGCGGCTACGAGCAGTACTTC.

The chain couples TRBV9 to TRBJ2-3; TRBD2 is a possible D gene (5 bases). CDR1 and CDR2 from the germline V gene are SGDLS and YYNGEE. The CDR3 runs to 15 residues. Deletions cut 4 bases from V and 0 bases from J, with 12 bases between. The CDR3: CASSMSGSSTDTQYF. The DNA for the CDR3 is TGTGCCAGCAGCATGAGCGGATCTAGCACAGATACGCAGTATTTT.

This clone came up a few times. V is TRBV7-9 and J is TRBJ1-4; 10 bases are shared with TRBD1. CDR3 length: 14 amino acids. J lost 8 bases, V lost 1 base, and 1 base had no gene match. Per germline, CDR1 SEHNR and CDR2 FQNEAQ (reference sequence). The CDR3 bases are TGTGCCAGCAGCTTAGGGACAGGGGGAGAAAAACTGTTTTTT. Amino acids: CASSLGTGGEKLFF.

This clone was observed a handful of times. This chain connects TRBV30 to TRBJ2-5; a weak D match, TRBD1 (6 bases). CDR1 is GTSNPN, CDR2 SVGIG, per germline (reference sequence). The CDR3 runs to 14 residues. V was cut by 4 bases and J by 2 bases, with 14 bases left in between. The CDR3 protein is CAWTVQGGQETQYF. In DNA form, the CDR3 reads TGTGCCTGGACCGTACAGGGCGGGCAAGAGACCCAGTACTTC.

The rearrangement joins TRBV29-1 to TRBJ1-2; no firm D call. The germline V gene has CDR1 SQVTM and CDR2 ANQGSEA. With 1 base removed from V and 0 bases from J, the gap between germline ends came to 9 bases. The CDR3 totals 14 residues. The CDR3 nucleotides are TGCAGCGTTGAAGCTTCACAGTCTAACTATGGCTACACCTTC. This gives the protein CSVEASQSNYGYTF.

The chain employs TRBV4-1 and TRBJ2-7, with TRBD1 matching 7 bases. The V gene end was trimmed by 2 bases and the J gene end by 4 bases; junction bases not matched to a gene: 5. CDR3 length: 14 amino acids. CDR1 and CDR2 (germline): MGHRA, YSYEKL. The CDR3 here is CASSQRQGWYEQYF. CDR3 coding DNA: TGCGCCAGCAGCCAACGACAGGGTTGGTACGAGCAGTACTTC.

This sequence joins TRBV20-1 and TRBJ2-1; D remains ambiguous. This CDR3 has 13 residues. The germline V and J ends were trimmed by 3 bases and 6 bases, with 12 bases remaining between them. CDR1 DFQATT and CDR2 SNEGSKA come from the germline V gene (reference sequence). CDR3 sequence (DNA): TGCAGTGCTAGTAGGCCCGCTAGCAATGAGCAGTTCTTC. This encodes CSASRPASNEQFF.

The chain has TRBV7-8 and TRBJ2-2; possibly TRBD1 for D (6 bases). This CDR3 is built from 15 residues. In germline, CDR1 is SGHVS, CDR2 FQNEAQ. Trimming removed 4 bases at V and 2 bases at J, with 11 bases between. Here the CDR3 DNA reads TGTGCCAGCAGCTCCCCGGGACAAAACACCGGGGAGCTGTTTTTT. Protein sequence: CASSSPGQNTGELFF.

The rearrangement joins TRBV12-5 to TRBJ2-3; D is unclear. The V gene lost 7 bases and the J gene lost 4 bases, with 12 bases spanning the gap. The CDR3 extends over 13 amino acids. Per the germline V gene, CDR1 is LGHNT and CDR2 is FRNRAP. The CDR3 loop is CASALGVADTQYF. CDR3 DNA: TGTGCTAGTGCTCTAGGTGTGGCAGATACGCAGTATTTT.

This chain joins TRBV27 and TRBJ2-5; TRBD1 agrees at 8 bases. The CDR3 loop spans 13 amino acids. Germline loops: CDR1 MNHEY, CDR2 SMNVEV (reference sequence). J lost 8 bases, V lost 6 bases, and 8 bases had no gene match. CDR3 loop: CASSRDRGGTQYF. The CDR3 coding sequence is TGTGCCAGCAGCCGAGACAGGGGTGGAACCCAGTACTTC.

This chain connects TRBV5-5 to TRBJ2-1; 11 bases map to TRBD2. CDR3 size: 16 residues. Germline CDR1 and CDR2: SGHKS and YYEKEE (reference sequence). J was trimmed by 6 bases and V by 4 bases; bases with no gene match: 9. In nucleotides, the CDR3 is TGTGCCAGCAGCCTCGACCGACTAGCGGGACCCAATGAGCAGTTCTTC. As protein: CASSLDRLAGPNEQFF.

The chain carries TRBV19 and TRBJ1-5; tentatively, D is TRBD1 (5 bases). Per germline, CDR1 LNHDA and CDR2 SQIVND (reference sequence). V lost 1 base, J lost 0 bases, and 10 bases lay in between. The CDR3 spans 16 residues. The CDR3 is CASSIAAGISNQPQHF. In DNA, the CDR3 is TGTGCCAGTAGTATAGCGGCAGGGATTAGCAATCAGCCCCAGCATTTT. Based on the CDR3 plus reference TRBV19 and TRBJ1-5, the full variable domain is DGGITQSPKYLFRKEGQNVTLSCEQNLNHDAMYWYRQDPGQGLRLIYYSQIVNDFQKGDIAEGYSVSREKKESFPLTVTSAQKNPTAFYLCASSIAAGISNQPQHFGDGTRLSIL.

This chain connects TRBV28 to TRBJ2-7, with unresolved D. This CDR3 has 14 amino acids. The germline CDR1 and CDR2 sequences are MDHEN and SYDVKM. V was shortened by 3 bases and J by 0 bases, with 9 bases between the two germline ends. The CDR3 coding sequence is TGTGCCAGCAGTTTCCGTATTAGCTCCTACGAGCAGTACTTC. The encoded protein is CASSFRISSYEQYF.

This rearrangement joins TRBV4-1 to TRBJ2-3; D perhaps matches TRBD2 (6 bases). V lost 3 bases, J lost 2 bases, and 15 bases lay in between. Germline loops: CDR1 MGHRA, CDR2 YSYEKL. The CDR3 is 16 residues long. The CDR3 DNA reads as TGCGCCAGCAGCCACCGAGGTAGCGGATACACAGATACGCAGTATTTT. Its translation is CASSHRGSGYTDTQYF.

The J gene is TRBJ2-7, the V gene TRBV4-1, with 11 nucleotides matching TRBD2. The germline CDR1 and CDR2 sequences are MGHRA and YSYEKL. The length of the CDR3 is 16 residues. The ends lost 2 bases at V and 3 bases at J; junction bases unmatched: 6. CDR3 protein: CASSQTTTSGIYEQYF. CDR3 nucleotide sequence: TGCGCCAGCAGCCAAACCACGACTAGCGGGATCTACGAGCAGTACTTC.

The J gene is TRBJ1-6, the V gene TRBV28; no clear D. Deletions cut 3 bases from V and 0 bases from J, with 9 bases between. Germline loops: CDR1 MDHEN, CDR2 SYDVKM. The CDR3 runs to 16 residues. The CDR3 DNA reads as TGTGCCAGCAGTTTCGGTCTTACCTCCTATAATTCACCCCTCCACTTT. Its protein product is CASSFGLTSYNSPLHF.

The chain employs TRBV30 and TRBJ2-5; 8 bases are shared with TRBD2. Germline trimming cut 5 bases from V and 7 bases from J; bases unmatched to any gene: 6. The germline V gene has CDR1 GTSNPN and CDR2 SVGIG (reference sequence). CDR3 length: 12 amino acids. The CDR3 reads CAWFREGLTQYF. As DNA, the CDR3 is TGTGCCTGGTTTCGGGAGGGCTTGACCCAGTACTTC.

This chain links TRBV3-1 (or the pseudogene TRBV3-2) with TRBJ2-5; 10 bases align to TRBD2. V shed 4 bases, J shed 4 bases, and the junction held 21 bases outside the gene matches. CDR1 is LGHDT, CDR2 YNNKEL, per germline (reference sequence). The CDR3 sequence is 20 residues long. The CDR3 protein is CASSPSDLGVGLAVRETQYF. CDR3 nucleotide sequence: TGTGCCAGCAGCCCCTCCGATCTAGGCGTCGGACTAGCGGTTCGAGAGACCCAGTACTTC.

This CDR3 reads CASSLGISRQGPSSYNSPLHF. The CDR3 nucleotides are TGCGCCAGCAGCTTGGGGATTTCGAGACAGGGGCCAAGCTCCTATAATTCACCCCTCCACTTT. This rearrangement joins TRBV5-1 to TRBJ1-6; 8 bases agree with TRBD1. The CDR3 consists of 21 residues. Germline CDR1 SGHRS, CDR2 YFSETQ. V was clipped by 0 bases and J by 0 bases; unmatched bases: 14.

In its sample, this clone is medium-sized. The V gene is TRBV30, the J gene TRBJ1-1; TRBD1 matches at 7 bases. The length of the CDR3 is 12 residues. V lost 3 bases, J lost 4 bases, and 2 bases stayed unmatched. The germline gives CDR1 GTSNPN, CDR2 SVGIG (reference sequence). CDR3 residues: CAWSDRATEAFF. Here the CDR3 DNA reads TGTGCCTGGAGCGACAGGGCCACTGAAGCTTTCTTT.